These 21 T cell receptor beta chains were sequenced from one sample in a study of CD8+ T cells in alopecia areata. cDNA serving as the sequencing template came from extracted, reverse transcribed RNA. The table came from immunoSEQ multiplex PCR; TCRdb's copy has only in-frame clones and leaves some out. Of about 190,000 clones detected, more than 50% appear once; the ten largest clones hold 1%. Treatment given: oral pan-JAK inhibitor, 5-10 mg twice daily. This material consisted of CD4+ T cells sorted from blood, taken at week 24, from a patient treated with tofacitinib. These receptors all stem from a human donor with alopecia areata.

The rearrangement joins TRBV27 to TRBJ1-5, with D maybe TRBD1 (6 bases). CDR1 and CDR2 from the germline V gene are MNHEY and SMNVEV (reference sequence). The CDR3 sequence is 14 residues long. Trimming left V 2 bases short and J 5 bases short, with 10 bases between. The CDR3 DNA sequence: TGTGCCAGCAGTTTAATGGGGGCTCATCAGCCCCAGCATTTT. As protein: CASSLMGAHQPQHF.

The chain uses TRBV2 and TRBJ1-5; 7 bases fit TRBD1. Germline assignment: CDR1 SNHLY and CDR2 FYNNEI. This CDR3 contains 14 residues. V lost 4 bases to trimming and J lost 3 bases; unmatched junction nucleotides: 3. DNA for the CDR3: TGTGCCAGCAGTGCCCAGGGGGACAATCAGCCCCAGCATTTT. Protein: CASSAQGDNQPQHF.

V is TRBV5-1 and J is TRBJ2-2, with D unresolved. Trimming pared 4 bases from V and 7 bases from J, leaving 14 bases between. This CDR3 has 14 amino acids. Per germline, CDR1 SGHRS and CDR2 YFSETQ. CDR3 residues: CASSTRTGDGELFF. CDR3 nucleotides: TGCGCCAGCAGCACCCGAACGGGTGACGGGGAGCTGTTTTTT.

CDR3 sequence reads: CASSPPGPQETQYF. The CDR3 nucleotides are TGTGCCAGCAGCCCCCCGGGTCCTCAAGAGACCCAGTACTTC. The chain has TRBV7-2 and TRBJ2-5; D is unclear. Trimming cost V 5 bases and J 2 bases, with 12 bases left between them. Per germline, CDR1 SGHTA and CDR2 FQGNSA. The CDR3 is 14 amino acids.

The J gene is TRBJ2-2, the V gene TRBV5-1; D is possibly TRBD2 (6 bases). This CDR3 comprises 16 residues. Germline V CDR1 and CDR2: SGHRS, YFSETQ. The V end was cut by 0 bases, the J end by 4 bases, with 13 bases between. The CDR3 coding sequence is TGCGCCAGCAGCTTGGATGGAGGGATAGGCACCGGGGAGCTGTTTTTT. Translation: CASSLDGGIGTGELFF.

The chain couples TRBV30 to TRBJ2-7; 7 bases fit TRBD2. V was pared by 1 base and J by 2 bases, with 8 bases of the junction left unmatched. The length of the CDR3 is 15 residues. Germline CDR1 GTSNPN, CDR2 SVGIG (reference sequence). CDR3 region: CAWSGERDWTYEQYF. CDR3 coding DNA: TGTGCCTGGAGTGGGGAGCGGGACTGGACCTACGAGCAGTACTTC.

V gene TRBV29-1 combines with J gene TRBJ1-3, with D possibly TRBD1 on 6 matching bases. The V and J ends lost 6 bases and 0 bases respectively, with 12 bases between them. The CDR3 has 14 amino acids. Germline assignment: CDR1 SQVTM and CDR2 ANQGSEA. In DNA form, the CDR3 reads TGCAGCGTGGGACACGACAACTCTGGAAACACCATATATTTT. Residues: CSVGHDNSGNTIYF.

Worth noting for this clone: The same CDR3 is also encoded by other DNA sequences in this sample. J is TRBJ1-4 and V is TRBV15; no clear D. The CDR3 extends over 14 amino acids. Germline V lookup: CDR1 LNHNV, CDR2 YYDKDF (reference sequence). V lost 0 bases and J 5 bases, leaving 7 bases between the germline ends. CDR3 nucleotides: TGTGCCACCAGCAGAGATCGGAACAATGAAAAACTGTTTTTT. Encoded protein: CATSRDRNNEKLFF.

This rearrangement joins TRBV29-1 to TRBJ1-1; D not resolved. The CDR3 totals 12 residues. The V end lost 3 bases, the J end lost 1 base, and 6 bases lay between the germline ends. CDR1 is SQVTM and CDR2 is ANQGSEA in the germline V gene. CDR3 region: CSVDSGNTEAFF. CDR3 bases: TGCAGCGTTGATTCAGGGAACACTGAAGCTTTCTTT.

The rearrangement joins TRBV7-2 to TRBJ1-6; D not certain. This CDR3 has 14 residues. Germline values: CDR1 SGHTA, CDR2 FQGNSA. V shed 4 bases and J shed 7 bases, with 11 bases lying between them. The CDR3: CASSSGLGNSPLHF. The CDR3, as DNA: TGTGCCAGCAGCTCAGGACTGGGGAATTCACCCCTCCACTTT.

The chain combines TRBV30 with TRBJ1-2; D perhaps matches TRBD1 (5 bases). Trimming removed 0 bases at V and 1 base at J, with 12 bases between. CDR1 and CDR2 (germline): GTSNPN, SVGIG (reference sequence). The CDR3 loop spans 15 amino acids. The chain's CDR3 is CAWSVQGVNNYGYTF. CDR3 nucleotide sequence: TGTGCCTGGAGTGTCCAGGGAGTGAATAACTATGGCTACACCTTC. Looking up the rest from reference TRBV30 and TRBJ1-2 gives the full variable domain: SQTIHQWPATLVQPVGSPLSLECTVEGTSNPNLYWYRQAAGRGLQLLFYSVGIGQISSEVPQNLSASRPQDRQFILSSKKLLLSDSGFYLCAWSVQGVNNYGYTFGSGTRLTVV.

This chain connects TRBV10-3 to TRBJ2-7, with 9 bases identical to TRBD1. J lost 3 bases, V lost 6 bases, and 0 bases had no gene match. CDR1 ENHRY and CDR2 SYGVKD come from the germline V gene. The CDR3 is 12 amino acids. The CDR3 loop is CAIRTGGYEQYF. CDR3 bases: TGTGCCATCAGGACAGGGGGCTACGAGCAGTACTTC.

V is TRBV15 and J is TRBJ2-5, with D maybe TRBD1 (5 bases). Germline V gene sequence: CDR1 LNHNV, CDR2 YYDKDF (reference sequence). The CDR3 contains 14 residues. V lost 4 bases, J lost 2 bases, and 11 bases lay in between. CDR3 amino acids: CATSTVDRQETQYF. The DNA of the CDR3 is TGTGCCACCAGCACCGTTGACAGACAAGAGACCCAGTACTTC.

This sequence joins TRBV30 and TRBJ1-2; the D gene is possibly TRBD1 (6 bases). Germline CDR1 is GTSNPN and CDR2 is SVGIG (reference sequence). The CDR3 covers 13 residues. With 5 bases removed from V and 10 bases from J, the gap between germline ends came to 20 bases. CDR3 coding DNA: TGTGCCTGGGGGGGGAAACCGGACAGTTTCTACACCTTC. Amino acids: CAWGGKPDSFYTF.

This chain links TRBV5-1 with TRBJ2-5; D is unclear. V lost 4 bases to trimming and J lost 7 bases, with 11 bases between them. The CDR3 runs to 12 residues. Looked up from germline, CDR1 is SGHRS and CDR2 is YFSETQ. CDR3 residues: CASSMPVGTQYF. DNA of the CDR3: TGCGCCAGCAGCATGCCCGTAGGGACCCAGTACTTC. The variable domain in full, with the rest retrieved from reference TRBV5-1 and TRBJ2-5, is KAGVTQTPRYLIKTRGQQVTLSCSPISGHRSVSWYQQTPGQGLQFLFEYFSETQRNKGNFPGRFSGRQFSNSRSEMNVSTLELGDSALYLCASSMPVGTQYFGPGTRLLVL.

The chain joins TRBV6-5 to TRBJ1-6, with D hard to call. Between the trimmed V and J ends, which lost 3 bases and 0 bases, there was a span of 6 bases. The CDR3 is 15 residues long. Germline CDR1 and CDR2: MNHEY and SVGAGI. CDR3 sequence: CASSYTRSYNSPLHF. CDR3 bases: TGTGCCAGCAGTTATACCCGCTCCTATAATTCACCCCTCCACTTT.

This CDR3 is CASSFKGWTEAFF. CDR3 nucleotides: TGTGCCAGCAGTTTTAAGGGTTGGACTGAAGCTTTCTTT. The chain employs TRBV6-5 and TRBJ1-1; unclear D gene. Deletions cut 4 bases from V and 5 bases from J, with 11 bases between. This CDR3 region has 13 residues. In germline, CDR1 is MNHEY, CDR2 SVGAGI.

The chain's CDR3 is CASSTDRASLGYTF. DNA of the CDR3: TGTGCCAGCAGCACGGACAGGGCGTCTCTTGGCTACACCTTC. The chain joins TRBV5-6 to TRBJ1-2, with 8 bases matching TRBD1. V lost 4 bases to trimming and J lost 7 bases; unmatched junction nucleotides: 9. This CDR3 has 14 residues. Germline lookup yields CDR1 SGHDT and CDR2 YYEEEE.

This clone was seen a few times. DNA for the CDR3: TGCGCCAGCAGCTTGGGATTGGAGAGCTCTGGAAACACCATATATTTT. It translates to CASSLGLESSGNTIYF. V is TRBV5-1 and J is TRBJ1-3; D uncertain. The CDR3 totals 16 residues. Trimming pared 0 bases from V and 0 bases from J, leaving 10 bases between. CDR1 and CDR2 (germline): SGHRS, YFSETQ.

The chain recombines TRBV11-2 with TRBJ1-2, with D maybe TRBD1 (5 bases). CDR1 is SGHAT, CDR2 FQNNGV, per germline. The CDR3 runs to 14 residues. Trimming pared 2 bases from V and 4 bases from J, leaving 11 bases between. Here the CDR3 reads CASSLLRDRYGYTF. For the CDR3, the DNA is TGTGCCAGCAGCTTACTCAGGGATCGCTATGGCTACACCTTC.

The chain carries TRBV6-5 and TRBJ1-5; unclear D gene. This CDR3 comprises 13 residues. Germline V gene lookup returns CDR1 MNHEY and CDR2 SVGAGI. With 6 bases removed from V and 2 bases from J, the gap between germline ends came to 8 bases. The CDR3 spells CASSHGGNQPQHF. CDR3 DNA: TGTGCCAGCAGCCACGGGGGCAATCAGCCCCAGCATTTT.